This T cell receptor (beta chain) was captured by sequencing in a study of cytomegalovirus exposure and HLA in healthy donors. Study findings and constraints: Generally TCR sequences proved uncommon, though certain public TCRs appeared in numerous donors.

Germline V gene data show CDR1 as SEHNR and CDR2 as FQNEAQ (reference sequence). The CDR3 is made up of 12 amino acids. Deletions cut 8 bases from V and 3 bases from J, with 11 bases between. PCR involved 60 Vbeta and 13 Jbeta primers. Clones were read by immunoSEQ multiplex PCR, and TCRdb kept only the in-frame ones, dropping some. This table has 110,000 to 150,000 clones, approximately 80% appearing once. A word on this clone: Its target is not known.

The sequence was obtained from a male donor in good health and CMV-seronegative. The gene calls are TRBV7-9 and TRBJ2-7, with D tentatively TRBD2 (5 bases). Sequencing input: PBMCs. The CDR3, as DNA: TGTGCCAGCGGGTCCGGGAACTACGAGCAGTACTTC. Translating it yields CASGSGNYEQYF.